The 32 T cell receptor beta chains listed next were all sequenced from one sample in a study of breast tumors, draining lymph nodes, adjacent tissues. TCRdb re-analysed the multiplex PCR reads in MiXCR, keeping a single row per CDR3 protein. Seen here are over 70,000 distinct CDR3 sequences, approximately 28% observed once, and the top ten hold over 7.5%. Samples came from axillary lymph nodes draining the breast cancer. The sequenced sample consisted of axillary lymph node tissue. These receptors were collected from a female donor with breast cancer. Some clones in this sample may be carry-over from other donors' samples.

This clonotype was counted many times. CDR3 loop: CASSVTGQGNEKLFF. CDR3 nucleotide sequence: TGCGCCAGCAGCGTGACGGGACAGGGAAATGAAAAACTGTTTTTT. V usage is TRBV4-3 and J usage is TRBJ1-4; 9 bases are shared with TRBD1. Germline loops: CDR1 LGHNA, CDR2 YSLEER. Trimming cost V 5 bases and J 5 bases; bases outside gene matches: 6. The CDR3 has 15 amino acids.

In this sample, this clonotype turned up many times. The rearrangement uses TRBV9 and TRBJ2-1; D is unresolved. CDR1 is SGDLS and CDR2 is YYNGEE in the germline V gene. The CDR3 has 14 amino acids. V was trimmed by 2 bases and J by 7 bases, leaving 13 bases between them. CDR3 loop: CASSVGVVDNEQFF. CDR3 nucleotides: TGTGCCAGCAGCGTTGGGGTCGTTGATAATGAGCAGTTCTTC.

Worth noting for this clonotype: The junction shows a germline mismatch at one end, possibly a read error. The chain recombines TRBV6-5 with TRBJ1-2; 9 nucleotides line up with TRBD1. This CDR3 contains 15 residues. The V gene's germline CDR1 is MNHEY and CDR2 SVGAGI. CDR3 loop: CASSHSWDRVDGYTF. The CDR3 coding sequence is TGTGCCAGCAGTCACTCATGGGACAGGGTCGATGGCTACACCTTC.

Many counts were recorded for this clonotype. The genes are TRBV20-1 and TRBJ2-5; 8 bases are a match to TRBD2. Germline V gene data show CDR1 as DFQATT and CDR2 as SNEGSKA (reference sequence). The V and J ends lost 2 bases and 5 bases, in that order; junction bases with no gene match: 16. The CDR3 spans 17 residues. For the CDR3, the DNA is TGCAGTGCTAGACCACACCCCGGGGCGGGAGGTGGGGAGACCCAGTACTTC. Translation: CSARPHPGAGGGETQYF.

This chain joins TRBV12-3 or TRBV12-4 and TRBJ1-1; TRBD1 agrees at 7 bases. This CDR3 region has 15 residues. Trimming removed 5 bases from V and 4 bases from J; junction bases left unmatched: 10. CDR3 in amino acids: CASSQYHRGSTEAFF. The CDR3 region has the DNA TGTGCCAGCAGTCAATACCACAGGGGTAGCACTGAAGCTTTCTTT.

For this clonotype: This clone may be a read error of a much larger clone one base away. The chain is built from TRBV20-1 and TRBJ2-1; TRBD1 agrees at 7 bases. CDR1 DFQATT and CDR2 SNEGSKA come from the germline V gene (reference sequence). J lost 12 bases, V lost 3 bases, and 11 bases had no gene match. The CDR3 covers 13 residues. For the CDR3, the DNA is TGCAGTGCTAGTCATCCCAGGGGGTATGCGCAGTTCTTC. Protein sequence: CSASHPRGYAQFF.

This clonotype occurred many times. The chain uses TRBV7-7 and TRBJ2-2; D is uncertain. The germline CDR1 and CDR2 sequences are SSHAT and FNYEAQ (reference sequence). Trimming cost V 2 bases and J 7 bases, with 5 bases left between them. The CDR3 loop spans 12 amino acids. CDR3 protein: CASSLNGGELFF. In DNA, the CDR3 is TGTGCCAGCAGCTTAAATGGCGGGGAGCTGTTTTTT.

This clonotype was counted many times. The gene calls are TRBV7-9 and TRBJ2-2; no clear D gene. The CDR3 runs to 15 residues. Per the germline V gene, CDR1 is SEHNR and CDR2 is FQNEAQ (reference sequence). Trimming took off 5 bases at V and 3 bases at J, with 13 bases between the two ends. The CDR3: CASSHRALDTGELFF. CDR3 nucleotide sequence: TGTGCCAGCAGCCACCGAGCCCTAGACACCGGGGAGCTGTTTTTT.

At least ten counts were recorded for this clonotype. The genes are TRBV28 and TRBJ2-7; 8 nucleotides align to TRBD1. V was clipped by 7 bases and J by 4 bases; unmatched bases: 6. Germline V lookup: CDR1 MDHEN, CDR2 SYDVKM. This CDR3 contains 13 residues. CDR3 sequence reads: CASNGWTGYEQYF. CDR3 DNA: TGTGCCAGCAACGGATGGACAGGGTACGAGCAGTACTTC. Complete variable domain (other parts from reference TRBV28 and TRBJ2-7): DVKVTQSSRYLVKRTGEKVFLECVQDMDHENMFWYRQDPGLGLRLIYFSYDVKMKEKGDIPEGYSVSREKKERFSLILESASTNQTSMYLCASNGWTGYEQYFGPGTRLTVT.

This clonotype was seen repeatedly, ten times or more. V gene TRBV20-1 combines with J gene TRBJ2-3, with 7 bases identical to TRBD2. Looked up from germline, CDR1 is DFQATT and CDR2 is SNEGSKA (reference sequence). Trimming at V came to 5 bases and at J to 2 bases, leaving 4 bases not matched to a gene. The CDR3 loop spans 13 amino acids. CDR3 sequence reads: CSARDYNTDTQYF. The CDR3 DNA is TGCAGTGCTCGGGACTACAACACAGATACGCAGTATTTT.

This clonotype was observed at least ten times. CDR3 residues: CASSLGGWDSPLHF. Here the CDR3 DNA reads TGTGCCAGCAGCTTAGGCGGTTGGGATTCACCCCTCCACTTT. The chain uses TRBV7-2 and TRBJ1-6; D uncertain. V was trimmed by 1 base and J by 8 bases, leaving 9 bases between them. The CDR3 runs 14 residues. Per germline, CDR1 SGHTA and CDR2 FQGNSA.

This clonotype was recorded at least ten times. The V and J genes are TRBV12-3 or TRBV12-4 and TRBJ2-5; D gene unclear. The CDR3 is made up of 14 amino acids. Trimming shortened V by 8 bases and J by 5 bases, and 18 bases separated the two germline ends. The CDR3 is CASGLAERMETQYF. The CDR3 DNA is TGTGCCAGCGGCTTAGCAGAACGGATGGAGACCCAGTACTTC.

The chain employs TRBV6-6 and TRBJ2-7; D call uncertain. The V gene's germline CDR1 is MNHNY and CDR2 SVGAGI (reference sequence). The length of the CDR3 is 12 residues. Trimming took 6 bases from V and 2 from J, leaving 8 bases between them. This chain's CDR3 is CASRTRPYEQYF. As DNA, the CDR3 is TGTGCCAGCAGGACCAGACCCTACGAGCAGTACTTC.

This clonotype has at least ten counts. The chain has TRBV20-1 and TRBJ1-2; D remains unclear. Germline lookup yields CDR1 DFQATT and CDR2 SNEGSKA (reference sequence). The CDR3 sequence is 12 residues long. Trimming took off 8 bases at V and 4 bases at J, with 14 bases between the two ends. Written as DNA, the CDR3 is TGCAGTCCCGTCGGAGTTTCCTATGGCTACACCTTC. Translation gives CSPVGVSYGYTF.

In this sample, this clonotype turned up many times. The chain employs TRBV7-3 and TRBJ2-2; D perhaps matches TRBD2 (6 bases). The germline V and J ends were trimmed by 1 base and 5 bases, with 11 bases remaining between them. The CDR3 is 15 amino acids. Per germline, CDR1 SGHTA and CDR2 FQGTGA. For the CDR3, the DNA is TGTGCCAGCAGCTTAATAGGGACTGGAACCGGGGAGCTGTTTTTT. Its translation is CASSLIGTGTGELFF.

This clonotype came up many times. The gene calls are TRBV6-1 and TRBJ1-4, with 8 bases identical to TRBD1. Unmatched junction bases numbered 5, after V lost 7 bases and J lost 7 bases. The CDR3 is made up of 13 amino acids. From germline, CDR1 is MNHNS and CDR2 SASEGT. CDR3 sequence reads: CASKRQGTEKLFF. CDR3 nucleotides: TGTGCCAGCAAGAGACAGGGGACTGAAAAACTGTTTTTT.

This clonotype was counted ten times or more. The chain carries TRBV19 and TRBJ2-7, with 12 bases lining up with TRBD2. Trimming took 3 bases from V and 3 from J; bases not matched to a gene: 0. The CDR3 consists of 14 residues. Germline V CDR1 and CDR2: LNHDA, SQIVND (reference sequence). This chain's CDR3 is CASSMTSGSYEQYF. The DNA of the CDR3 is TGTGCCAGTAGTATGACTAGCGGGAGCTACGAGCAGTACTTC.

The genes are TRBV5-1 and TRBJ1-6; 7 bases are shared with TRBD1. CDR1 and CDR2 (germline): SGHRS, YFSETQ. CDR3 length equals 15 residues. J was trimmed by 9 bases and V by 0 bases; bases with no gene match: 6. The CDR3 nucleotides read TGCGCCAGCAGCTTGGAGGGGGCGCGGGGTTCACCCCTCCACTTT. Amino acid sequence: CASSLEGARGSPLHF.

This chain connects TRBV5-5 to TRBJ1-2; weak D call: TRBD1 (5 bases). This CDR3 has 14 residues. V was cut by 4 bases and J by 5 bases, with 15 bases left in between. Germline CDR1 SGHKS, CDR2 YYEKEE (reference sequence). The CDR3, as DNA: TGTGCCAGCAGCCTTCTGGGACCGGTTTATGGCTACACCTTC. This codes for CASSLLGPVYGYTF. Using reference TRBV5-5 and TRBJ1-2 for the parts outside the CDR3, the full variable domain is DAGVTQSPTHLIKTRGQQVTLRCSPISGHKSVSWYQQVLGQGPQFIFQYYEKEERGRGNFPDRFSARQFPNYSSELNVNALLLGDSALYLCASSLLGPVYGYTFGSGTRLTVV.

This clonotype occurred many times. The gene calls are TRBV2 and TRBJ2-1; D unclear. With 4 bases removed from V and 8 bases from J, the gap between germline ends came to 12 bases. Germline V gene lookup returns CDR1 SNHLY and CDR2 FYNNEI. This CDR3 has 13 amino acids. The CDR3 coding sequence is TGTGCCAGCAGTGGGATCGGCTTCGATGAGCAGTTCTTC. Protein sequence: CASSGIGFDEQFF.

This clonotype was detected many times. The rearrangement joins TRBV12-3 or TRBV12-4 to TRBJ2-5; perhaps TRBD1 as D (5 bases). The CDR3 sequence is 17 residues long. V lost 2 bases, J lost 2 bases, and 18 bases lay in between. In nucleotides, the CDR3 is TGTGCCAGCAGTTTAAGGTTTGGGGCCGACAGACAAGAGACCCAGTACTTC. Protein: CASSLRFGADRQETQYF.

The rearrangement uses TRBV20-1 and TRBJ1-5; the match to TRBD1 covers 10 bases. Germline-derived CDR1 and CDR2 are DFQATT and SNEGSKA (reference sequence). This CDR3 is 15 amino acids long. V lost 5 bases, J lost 4 bases, and 8 bases stayed unmatched. The CDR3 is CSADDRDRGNQPQHF. The CDR3 DNA reads TGCAGTGCTGATGACCGGGACAGGGGAAATCAGCCCCAGCATTTT.

At least ten counts were recorded for this clonotype. Since a much larger clone is just one base distant, this may be a read error. V is TRBV20-1 and J is TRBJ2-1; the D gene could be TRBD1 or TRBD2 (6 bases each). Per germline, CDR1 DFQATT and CDR2 SNEGSKA (reference sequence). There are 17 residues in the CDR3. This chain's CDR3 is CSATRDGGPSSYDEQFF. CDR3 bases: TGCAGTGCTACCAGAGATGGGGGGCCCAGCTCCTACGATGAGCAGTTCTTC.

This clonotype was detected many times. This rearrangement joins TRBV7-2 to TRBJ2-5, with D perhaps TRBD2 (6 bases). Germline CDR1 is SGHTA and CDR2 is FQGNSA. This CDR3 region has 17 residues. V lost 1 base and J lost 7, with 22 bases in between. Here the CDR3 DNA reads TGTGCCAGCAGCTTAGGAGGGATAGCGGATCCCCGAGGGACCCAGTACTTC. Translation gives CASSLGGIADPRGTQYF.

This clonotype was detected ten times or more. The chain combines TRBV30 with TRBJ2-3; D call uncertain. CDR1 and CDR2 from the germline V gene are GTSNPN and SVGIG (reference sequence). The CDR3 covers 13 residues. Between the trimmed V and J ends, which lost 4 bases and 0 bases, there was a span of 8 bases. The CDR3 bases are TGTGCCTGGATGGCGGATAGCACAGATACGCAGTATTTT. Translated: CAWMADSTDTQYF. Together with reference TRBV30 and TRBJ2-3, the CDR3 gives the full variable domain: SQTIHQWPATLVQPVGSPLSLECTVEGTSNPNLYWYRQAAGRGLQLLFYSVGIGQISSEVPQNLSASRPQDRQFILSSKKLLLSDSGFYLCAWMADSTDTQYFGPGTRLTVL.

This clonotype was found many times. The genes are TRBV16 and TRBJ2-7; D gene unclear. The CDR3 is made up of 14 amino acids. V lost 1 base, J lost 1 base, and 8 bases lay in between. CDR1 and CDR2 from the germline V gene are KGHSY and FQNENV. The CDR3 nucleotides are TGTGCCAGCAGCCAATTCTCCGGATCCTACGAGCAGTACTTC. Amino acids: CASSQFSGSYEQYF. The whole variable domain, filled in from reference TRBV16 and TRBJ2-7, reads GEEVAQTPKHLVRGEGQKAKLYCAPIKGHSYVFWYQQVLKNEFKFLISFQNENVFDETGMPKERFSAKCLPNSPCSLEIQATKLEDSAVYFCASSQFSGSYEQYFGPGTRLTVT.

This clonotype was seen a handful of times. J is TRBJ2-3 and V is TRBV28; D possibly matches TRBD1 or TRBD2 (5 bases each). There are 16 residues in the CDR3. Germline assignment: CDR1 MDHEN and CDR2 SYDVKM. V was pared by 5 bases and J by 0 bases, with 15 bases between. The CDR3 here is CASSRGPTDSTDTQYF. CDR3 sequence (DNA): TGTGCCAGCAGTAGAGGGCCGACAGATAGCACAGATACGCAGTATTTT.

This clonotype was detected many times. The chain joins TRBV11-2 to TRBJ2-7; D gene uncertain. The germline gives CDR1 SGHAT, CDR2 FQNNGV. This CDR3 is built from 16 residues. V lost 5 bases to trimming and J lost 3 bases, with 20 bases between them. The CDR3 region is CASSPAPAEPHYEQYF. CDR3 sequence (DNA): TGTGCCAGCAGCCCAGCGCCTGCGGAGCCCCACTACGAGCAGTACTTC. Looking up the rest from reference TRBV11-2 and TRBJ2-7 gives the full variable domain: EAGVAQSPRYKIIEKRQSVAFWCNPISGHATLYWYQQILGQGPKLLIQFQNNGVVDDSQLPKDRFSAERLKGVDSTLKIQPAKLEDSAVYLCASSPAPAEPHYEQYFGPGTRLTVT.

V is TRBV30 and J is TRBJ1-6, with 7 bases aligning to TRBD1. From germline, CDR1 is GTSNPN and CDR2 SVGIG (reference sequence). The CDR3 runs 14 residues. Trimming took 5 bases from V and 8 from J; bases not matched to a gene: 9. The CDR3 here is CAWAGQINDSPLHF. The CDR3 DNA sequence: TGTGCCTGGGCGGGACAGATAAATGATTCACCCCTCCACTTT.

As regards this clonotype: One junction end does not reproduce the germline sequence, and a read error may be involved. V is TRBV6-5 and J is TRBJ1-3; D is perhaps TRBD1 (5 bases). The CDR3 is 14 residues long. Germline assignment: CDR1 MNHEY and CDR2 SVGAGI. The CDR3 loop is CAGKELTAGSTIYF. The CDR3 region has the DNA TGTGCCGGCAAGGAACTGACAGCTGGAAGCACCATATATTTT.

This sequence joins TRBV20-1 and TRBJ2-2; D is undetermined. The CDR3 has 13 residues. CDR1 and CDR2 (germline): DFQATT, SNEGSKA (reference sequence). Trimming stripped 7 bases from V and 3 bases from J, with 12 bases between. The CDR3 DNA reads as TGCAGTGTAAGCACCGCGGACACCGGGGAGCTGTTTTTT. It specifies CSVSTADTGELFF.

This clonotype was detected ten times or more. A much larger clone differs from this one at a single base, so this may be a read error. The chain uses TRBV20-1 and TRBJ2-7, with D perhaps being TRBD1 or TRBD2 (5 bases each). V was trimmed by 3 bases and J by 6 bases, leaving 18 bases between them. Per the germline V gene, CDR1 is DFQATT and CDR2 is SNEGSKA (reference sequence). The CDR3 covers 14 residues. Here the CDR3 reads CSASRGAQTSEQYF. In DNA, the CDR3 is TGCAGTGCTAGCAGAGGGGCACAGACCTCCGAGCAGTACTTC.